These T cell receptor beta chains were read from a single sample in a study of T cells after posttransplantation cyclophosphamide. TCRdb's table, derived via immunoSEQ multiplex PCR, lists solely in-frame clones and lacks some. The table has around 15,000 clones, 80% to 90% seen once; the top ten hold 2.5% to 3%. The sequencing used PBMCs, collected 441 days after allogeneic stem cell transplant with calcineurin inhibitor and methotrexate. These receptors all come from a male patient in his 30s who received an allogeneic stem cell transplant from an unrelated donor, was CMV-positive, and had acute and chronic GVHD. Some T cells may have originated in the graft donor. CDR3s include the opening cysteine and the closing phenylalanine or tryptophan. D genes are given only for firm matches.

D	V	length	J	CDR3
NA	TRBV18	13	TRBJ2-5	CASSPDRQETQYF
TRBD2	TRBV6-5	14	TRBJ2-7	CASSWGLAMDEQYF
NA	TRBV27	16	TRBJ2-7	CASSTPSSPGSYEQYF
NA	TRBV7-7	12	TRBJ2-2	CASSTDAGELFF
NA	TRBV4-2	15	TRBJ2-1	CASSQDGTLANEQFF
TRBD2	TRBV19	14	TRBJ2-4	CASSPGGVQVIQYF
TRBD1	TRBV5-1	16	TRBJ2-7	CASSHGITGERNEQYF
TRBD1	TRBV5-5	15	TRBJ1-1	CASSPDRVGRYEAFF
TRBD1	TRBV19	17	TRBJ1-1	CASSPVPGQKSNTEAFF
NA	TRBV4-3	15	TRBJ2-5	CASSRVAGTQETQYF
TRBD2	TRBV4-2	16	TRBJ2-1	CASSTVGTSENNEQFF
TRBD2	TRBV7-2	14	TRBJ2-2	CASSSLGRAGELFF
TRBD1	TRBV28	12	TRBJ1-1	CASSSDRVEAFF
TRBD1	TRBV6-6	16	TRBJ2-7	CASSSIPLSPNGTANF
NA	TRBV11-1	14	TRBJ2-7	CASSLLPRSYEQYF
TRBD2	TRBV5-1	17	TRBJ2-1	CASSSTAGLAGYNEQFF
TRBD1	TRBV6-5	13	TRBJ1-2	CASSLMTGWGYTF
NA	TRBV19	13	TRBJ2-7	CASSRSGRYEQYF
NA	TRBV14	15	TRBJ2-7	CASSPHEGRLYEQYF
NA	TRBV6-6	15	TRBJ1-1	CASSYSIRGHTEAFF
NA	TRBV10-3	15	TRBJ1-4	CAISDPGSTNEKLFF
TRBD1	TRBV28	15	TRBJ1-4	CASSSLGQGEEKLFF
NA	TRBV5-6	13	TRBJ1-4	CASSAGVGEKLFF
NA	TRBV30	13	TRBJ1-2	CAWSPSAAYGYTF
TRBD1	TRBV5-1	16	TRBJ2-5	CASSPLEGQGGETQYF
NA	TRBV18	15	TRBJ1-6	CASSPLQGQDSPLHF